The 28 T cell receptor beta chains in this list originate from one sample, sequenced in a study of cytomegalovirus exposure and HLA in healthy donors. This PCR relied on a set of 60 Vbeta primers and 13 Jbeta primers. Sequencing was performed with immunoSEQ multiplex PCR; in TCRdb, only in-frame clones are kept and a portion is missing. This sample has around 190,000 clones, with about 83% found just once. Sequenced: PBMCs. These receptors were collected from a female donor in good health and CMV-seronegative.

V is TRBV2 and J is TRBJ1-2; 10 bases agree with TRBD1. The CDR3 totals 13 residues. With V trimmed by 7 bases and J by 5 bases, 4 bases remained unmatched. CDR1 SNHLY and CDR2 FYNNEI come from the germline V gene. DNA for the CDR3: TGTGCCAGCACCGGACAGGGGGTGTATGGCTACACCTTC. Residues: CASTGQGVYGYTF. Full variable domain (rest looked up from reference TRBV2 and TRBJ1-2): EPEVTQTPSHQVTQMGQEVILRCVPISNHLYFYWYRQILGQKVEFLVSFYNNEISEKSEIFDDQFSVERPDGSNFTLKIRSTKLEDSAMYFCASTGQGVYGYTFGSGTRLTVV.

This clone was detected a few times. The CDR3 spells CASSFPGQGSQPQHF. As DNA, the CDR3 is TGTGCCAGCAGTTTTCCGGGACAGGGGAGTCAGCCCCAGCATTTT. V gene TRBV28 combines with J gene TRBJ1-5; 10 nucleotides line up with TRBD1. Germline CDR1 is MDHEN and CDR2 is SYDVKM. This CDR3 region has 15 residues. Trimming took 3 bases from V and 6 from J; bases not matched to a gene: 5.

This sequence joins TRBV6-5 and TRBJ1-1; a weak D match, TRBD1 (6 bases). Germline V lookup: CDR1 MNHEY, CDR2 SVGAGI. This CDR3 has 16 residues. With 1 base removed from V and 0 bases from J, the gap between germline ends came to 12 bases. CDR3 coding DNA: TGTGCCAGCAGTTACTGGGGGGCGGGGGTGAACACTGAAGCTTTCTTT. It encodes CASSYWGAGVNTEAFF.

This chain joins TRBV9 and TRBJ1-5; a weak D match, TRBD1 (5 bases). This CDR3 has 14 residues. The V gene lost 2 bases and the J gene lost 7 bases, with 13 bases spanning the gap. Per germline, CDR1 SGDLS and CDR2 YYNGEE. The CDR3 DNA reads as TGTGCCAGCAGCGTGGAAGGGGTGGGGCAGCCCCAGCATTTT. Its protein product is CASSVEGVGQPQHF. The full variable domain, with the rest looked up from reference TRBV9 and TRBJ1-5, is DSGVTQTPKHLITATGQRVTLRCSPRSGDLSVYWYQQSLDQGLQFLIQYYNGEERAKGNILERFSAQQFPDLHSELNLSSLELGDSALYFCASSVEGVGQPQHFGDGTRLSIL.

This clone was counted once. CDR3 nucleotide sequence: TGTGCCAGCTCACAACCGAGCTCCTACAATGAGCAGTTCTTC. Encoded protein: CASSQPSSYNEQFF. The rearrangement uses TRBV18 and TRBJ2-1; unclear D gene. CDR3 length equals 14 residues. The germline CDR1 and CDR2 sequences are KGHSH and LQKENI. V lost 4 bases to trimming and J lost 0 bases, with 7 bases between them.

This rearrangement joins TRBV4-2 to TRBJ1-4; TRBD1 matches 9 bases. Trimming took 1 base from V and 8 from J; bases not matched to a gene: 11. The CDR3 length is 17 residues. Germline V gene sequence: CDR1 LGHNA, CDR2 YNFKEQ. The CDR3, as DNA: TGTGCCAGCAGCCAAGGCTTTGCCGGGACAGGGTCGGAAAAACTGTTTTTT. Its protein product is CASSQGFAGTGSEKLFF.

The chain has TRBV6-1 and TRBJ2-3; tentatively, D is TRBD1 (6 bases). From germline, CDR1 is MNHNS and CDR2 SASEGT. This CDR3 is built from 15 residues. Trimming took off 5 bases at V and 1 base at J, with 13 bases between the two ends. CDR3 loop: CASSREGVGTDTQYF. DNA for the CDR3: TGTGCCAGCAGTCGCGAGGGGGTTGGCACAGATACGCAGTATTTT.

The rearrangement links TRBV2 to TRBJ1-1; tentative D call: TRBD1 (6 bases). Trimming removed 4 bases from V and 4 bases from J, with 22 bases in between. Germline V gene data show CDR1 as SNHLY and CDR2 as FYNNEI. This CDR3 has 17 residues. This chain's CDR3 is CASSGGHEGSYSTEAFF. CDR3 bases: TGTGCCAGCAGTGGGGGGCACGAGGGGAGTTATTCCACTGAAGCTTTCTTT.

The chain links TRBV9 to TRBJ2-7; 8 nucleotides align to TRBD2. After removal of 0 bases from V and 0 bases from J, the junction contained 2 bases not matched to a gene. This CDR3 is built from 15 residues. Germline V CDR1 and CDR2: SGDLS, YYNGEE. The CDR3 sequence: CASSVGGTSSYEQYF. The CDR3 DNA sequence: TGTGCCAGCAGCGTAGGCGGGACTAGCTCCTACGAGCAGTACTTC.

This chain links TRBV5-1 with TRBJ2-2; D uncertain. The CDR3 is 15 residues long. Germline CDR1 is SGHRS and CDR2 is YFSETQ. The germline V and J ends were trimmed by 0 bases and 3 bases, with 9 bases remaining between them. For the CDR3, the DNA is TGCGCCAGCAGCTTGGACGGTCGGGACACCGGGGAGCTGTTTTTT. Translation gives CASSLDGRDTGELFF.

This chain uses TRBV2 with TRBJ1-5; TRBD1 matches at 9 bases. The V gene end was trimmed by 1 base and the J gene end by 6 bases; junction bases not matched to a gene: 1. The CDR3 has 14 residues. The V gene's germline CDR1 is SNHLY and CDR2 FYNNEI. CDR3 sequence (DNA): TGTGCCAGCAGTGAAGGGGACAGGGTTCAGCCCCAGCATTTT. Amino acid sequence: CASSEGDRVQPQHF.

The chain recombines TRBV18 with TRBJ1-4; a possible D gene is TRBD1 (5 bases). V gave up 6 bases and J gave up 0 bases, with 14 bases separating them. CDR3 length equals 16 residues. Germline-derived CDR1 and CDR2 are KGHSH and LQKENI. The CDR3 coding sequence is TGTGCCAGCTCCCGCCAGGACATGGCAACTAATGAAAAACTGTTTTTT. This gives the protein CASSRQDMATNEKLFF. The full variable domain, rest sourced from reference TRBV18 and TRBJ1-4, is NAGVMQNPRHLVRRRGQEARLRCSPMKGHSHVYWYRQLPEEGLKFMVYLQKENIIDESGMPKERFSAEFPKEGPSILRIQQVVRGDSAAYFCASSRQDMATNEKLFFGSGTQLSVL.

CDR3 residues: CASSETGGTGYTF. The CDR3 bases are TGTGCCAGCAGTGAAACAGGGGGCACTGGCTACACCTTC. This chain links TRBV6-1 with TRBJ1-2; 9 bases align to TRBD1. The CDR3 is 13 amino acids. The J segment lost 7 bases and the V segment lost 2 bases, leaving 2 bases of the junction unmatched. Germline V CDR1 and CDR2: MNHNS, SASEGT.

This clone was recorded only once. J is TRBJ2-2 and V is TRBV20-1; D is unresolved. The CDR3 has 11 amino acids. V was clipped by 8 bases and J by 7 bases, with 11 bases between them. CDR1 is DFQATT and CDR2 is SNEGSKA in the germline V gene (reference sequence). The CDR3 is CSTELHGELFF. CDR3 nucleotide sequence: TGCAGTACTGAACTACACGGGGAGCTGTTTTTT.

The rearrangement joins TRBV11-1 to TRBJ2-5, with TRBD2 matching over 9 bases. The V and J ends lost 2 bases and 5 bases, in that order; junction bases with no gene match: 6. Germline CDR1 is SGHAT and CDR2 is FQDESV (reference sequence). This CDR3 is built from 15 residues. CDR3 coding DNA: TGTGCCAGCAGCTTATACGCGGGGGGGTTGGAGACCCAGTACTTC. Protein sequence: CASSLYAGGLETQYF.

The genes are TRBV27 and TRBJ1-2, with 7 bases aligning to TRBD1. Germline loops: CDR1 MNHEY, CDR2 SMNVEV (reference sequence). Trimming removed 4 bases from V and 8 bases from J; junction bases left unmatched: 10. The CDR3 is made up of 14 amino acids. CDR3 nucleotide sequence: TGTGCCAGCAGTTCAAGGGACAGAGTTGACGGCTACACCTTC. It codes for CASSSRDRVDGYTF.

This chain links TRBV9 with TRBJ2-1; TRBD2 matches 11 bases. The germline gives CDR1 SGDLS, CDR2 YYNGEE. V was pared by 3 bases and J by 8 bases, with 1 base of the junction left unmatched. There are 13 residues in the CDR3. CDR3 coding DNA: TGTGCCAGCAGCGCGACTAGCGGGGATGAGCAGTTCTTC. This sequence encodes CASSATSGDEQFF.

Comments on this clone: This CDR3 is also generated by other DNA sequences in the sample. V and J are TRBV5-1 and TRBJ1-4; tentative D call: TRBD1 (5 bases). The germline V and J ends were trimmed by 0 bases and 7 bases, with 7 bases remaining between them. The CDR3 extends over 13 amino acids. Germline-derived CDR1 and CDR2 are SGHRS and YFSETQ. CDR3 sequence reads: CASSLAGGEKLFF. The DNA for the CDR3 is TGCGCCAGCAGCTTGGCCGGGGGTGAAAAACTGTTTTTT. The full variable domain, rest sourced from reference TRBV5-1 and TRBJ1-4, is KAGVTQTPRYLIKTRGQQVTLSCSPISGHRSVSWYQQTPGQGLQFLFEYFSETQRNKGNFPGRFSGRQFSNSRSEMNVSTLELGDSALYLCASSLAGGEKLFFGSGTQLSVL.

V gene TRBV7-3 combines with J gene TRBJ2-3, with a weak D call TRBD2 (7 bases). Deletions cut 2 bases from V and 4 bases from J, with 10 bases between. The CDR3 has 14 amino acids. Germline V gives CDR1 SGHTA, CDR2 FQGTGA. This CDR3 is CASSLGGGPDTQYF. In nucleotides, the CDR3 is TGTGCCAGCAGCTTAGGGGGGGGCCCAGATACGCAGTATTTT.

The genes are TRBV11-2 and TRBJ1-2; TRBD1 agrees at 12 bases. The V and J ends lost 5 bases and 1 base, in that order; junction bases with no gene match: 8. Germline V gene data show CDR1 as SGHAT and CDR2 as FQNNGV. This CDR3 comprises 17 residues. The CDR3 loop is CASSARDRGPRNYGYTF. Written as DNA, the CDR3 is TGTGCCAGCAGCGCCCGGGACAGGGGGCCTCGTAACTATGGCTACACCTTC. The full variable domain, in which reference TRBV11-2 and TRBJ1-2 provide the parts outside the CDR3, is EAGVAQSPRYKIIEKRQSVAFWCNPISGHATLYWYQQILGQGPKLLIQFQNNGVVDDSQLPKDRFSAERLKGVDSTLKIQPAKLEDSAVYLCASSARDRGPRNYGYTFGSGTRLTVV.

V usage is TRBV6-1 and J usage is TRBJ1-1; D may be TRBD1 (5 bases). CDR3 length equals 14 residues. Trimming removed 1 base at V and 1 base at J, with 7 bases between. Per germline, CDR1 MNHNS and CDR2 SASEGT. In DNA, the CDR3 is TGTGCCAGCAGTGAAGTAGGGGCGAACACTGAAGCTTTCTTT. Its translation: CASSEVGANTEAFF.

As DNA, the CDR3 is TGTGCCAGCACAACACAAGAGACCCAGTACTTC. It codes for CASTTQETQYF. The chain links TRBV28 to TRBJ2-5; D not certain. The CDR3 is made up of 11 amino acids. Germline V gives CDR1 MDHEN, CDR2 SYDVKM. V was cut by 7 bases and J by 2 bases, with 5 bases left in between.

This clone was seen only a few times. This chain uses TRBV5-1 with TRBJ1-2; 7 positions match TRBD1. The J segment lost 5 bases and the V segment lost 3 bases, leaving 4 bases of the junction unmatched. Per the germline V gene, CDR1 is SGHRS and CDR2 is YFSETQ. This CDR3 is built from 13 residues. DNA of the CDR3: TGCGCCAGCAGCTCACAGGGGTATTATGGCTACACCTTC. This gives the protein CASSSQGYYGYTF.

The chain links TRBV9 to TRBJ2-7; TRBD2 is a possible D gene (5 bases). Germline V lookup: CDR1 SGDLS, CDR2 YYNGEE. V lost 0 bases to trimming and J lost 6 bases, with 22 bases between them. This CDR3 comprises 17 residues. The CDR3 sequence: CASSVDPRRAGASEQYF. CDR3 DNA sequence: TGTGCCAGCAGCGTAGACCCCCGGCGGGCCGGCGCCTCCGAGCAGTACTTC.

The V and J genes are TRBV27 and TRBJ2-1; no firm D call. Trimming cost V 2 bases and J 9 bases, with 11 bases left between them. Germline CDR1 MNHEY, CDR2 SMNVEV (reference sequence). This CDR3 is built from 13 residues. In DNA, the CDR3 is TGTGCCAGCAGTTTAACAGTTTTTGGTGAGCAGTTCTTC. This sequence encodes CASSLTVFGEQFF.

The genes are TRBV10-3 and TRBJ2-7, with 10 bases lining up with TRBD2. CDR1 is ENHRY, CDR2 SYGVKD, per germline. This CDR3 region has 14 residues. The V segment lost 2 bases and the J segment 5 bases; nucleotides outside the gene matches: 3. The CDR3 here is CAISEAGLANEQYF. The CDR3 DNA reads TGTGCCATCAGTGAGGCGGGACTAGCGAACGAGCAGTACTTC.

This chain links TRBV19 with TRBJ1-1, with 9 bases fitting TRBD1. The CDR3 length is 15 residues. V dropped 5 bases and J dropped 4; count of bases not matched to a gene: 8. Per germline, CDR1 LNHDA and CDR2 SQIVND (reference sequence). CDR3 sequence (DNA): TGTGCCAGTAGTTTGGACAGGGGTTTATCCACTGAAGCTTTCTTT. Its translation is CASSLDRGLSTEAFF. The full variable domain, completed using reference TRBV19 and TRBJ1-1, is DGGITQSPKYLFRKEGQNVTLSCEQNLNHDAMYWYRQDPGQGLRLIYYSQIVNDFQKGDIAEGYSVSREKKESFPLTVTSAQKNPTAFYLCASSLDRGLSTEAFFGQGTRLTVV.

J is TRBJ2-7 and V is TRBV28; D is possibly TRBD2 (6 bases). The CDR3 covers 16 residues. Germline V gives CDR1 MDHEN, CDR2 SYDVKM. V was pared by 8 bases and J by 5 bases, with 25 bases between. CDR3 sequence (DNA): TGTGCCAGCCGCTCGTCAAGGCGGGGCGATTCGGACGAGCAGTACTTC. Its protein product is CASRSSRRGDSDEQYF.